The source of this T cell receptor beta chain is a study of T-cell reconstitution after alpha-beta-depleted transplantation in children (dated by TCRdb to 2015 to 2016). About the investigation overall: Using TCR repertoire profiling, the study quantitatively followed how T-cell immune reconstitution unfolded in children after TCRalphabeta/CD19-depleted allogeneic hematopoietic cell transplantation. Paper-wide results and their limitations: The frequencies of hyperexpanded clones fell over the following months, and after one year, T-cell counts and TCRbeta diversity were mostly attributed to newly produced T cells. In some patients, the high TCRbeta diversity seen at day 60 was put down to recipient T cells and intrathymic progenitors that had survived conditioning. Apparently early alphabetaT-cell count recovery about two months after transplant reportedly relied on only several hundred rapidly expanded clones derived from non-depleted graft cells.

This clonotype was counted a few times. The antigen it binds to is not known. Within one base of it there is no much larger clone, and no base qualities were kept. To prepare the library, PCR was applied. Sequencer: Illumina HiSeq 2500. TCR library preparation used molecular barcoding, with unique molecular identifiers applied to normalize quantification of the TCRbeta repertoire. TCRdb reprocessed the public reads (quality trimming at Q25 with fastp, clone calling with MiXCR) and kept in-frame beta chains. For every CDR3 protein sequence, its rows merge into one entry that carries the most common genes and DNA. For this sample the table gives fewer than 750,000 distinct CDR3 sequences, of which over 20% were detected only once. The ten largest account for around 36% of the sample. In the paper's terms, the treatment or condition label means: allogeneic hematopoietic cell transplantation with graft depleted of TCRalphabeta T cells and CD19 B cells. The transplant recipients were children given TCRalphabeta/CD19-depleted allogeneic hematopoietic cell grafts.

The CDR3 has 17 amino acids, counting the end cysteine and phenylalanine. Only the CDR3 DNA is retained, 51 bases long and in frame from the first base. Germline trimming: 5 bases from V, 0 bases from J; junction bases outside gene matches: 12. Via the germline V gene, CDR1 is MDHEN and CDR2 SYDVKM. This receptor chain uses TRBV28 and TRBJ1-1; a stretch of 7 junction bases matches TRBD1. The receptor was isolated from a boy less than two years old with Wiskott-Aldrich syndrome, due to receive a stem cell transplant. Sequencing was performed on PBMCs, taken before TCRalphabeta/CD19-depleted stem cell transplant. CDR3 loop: CASSLDQGGRLNTEAFF. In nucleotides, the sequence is TGTGCCAGCAGTCTAGACCAGGGGGGACGGTTGAACACTGAAGCTTTCTTT.